The entry that follows covers one T cell receptor (beta chain) sequence. CDR1 is SGHNT and CDR2 is YYREEE in the germline V gene (reference sequence). The CDR3 length is 15 residues. J gave up 6 bases and V 0 bases, and 6 bases lay outside the gene matches. The sample originates from a study of blood T cell repertoires in COVID-19. Across the study: From T cells, B-cell-depleted T cells, or PBMCs came the material, which was cDNA or gDNA.

Assay used: immunoSEQ multiplex PCR; TCRdb lists only in-frame clones, some missing. The table records about 240,000 clones, about 82% of them present only once. Sequencing was carried out using peripheral blood. The V and J genes are TRBV5-4 and TRBJ2-1, with 7 bases identical to TRBD1. This sequence was found in a man older than 75 with acute or convalescent COVID-19. The CDR3 DNA is TGTGCCAGCAGCTTGGGACAGGGTAATAGCAATGAGCAGTTCTTC. Protein product: CASSLGQGNSNEQFF. Together with reference TRBV5-4 and TRBJ2-1, the CDR3 gives the full variable domain: ETGVTQSPTHLIKTRGQQVTLRCSSQSGHNTVSWYQQALGQGPQFIFQYYREEENGRGNFPPRFSGLQFPNYSSELNVNALELDDSALYLCASSLGQGNSNEQFFGPGTRLTVL.